The rows below give T cell receptor beta chains drawn from one sample of a study of T cells expressing NK-cell markers. TCRdb reprocessed the 5' RACE reads, with one entry per CDR3 protein and no DNA. Its table lists some 410,000 distinct CDR3 sequences. Sequenced material: blood T cells: a sorted CD56 or NKG2C T cell subset, CD4+ or CD8+ T cells, or bulk PBMC T cells (not recorded which). These receptor sequences come from a woman aged 18 to 75 in good health. Both conserved end residues are part of each CDR3.

>TRBJ2-3|TRBV13
CASSLPKNTQYF
>TRBJ2-2|TRBV5-8
CASSFMEGVNTGELFF
>TRBJ2-5|TRBV20-1
CSARDRKEETQYF
>TRBJ2-7|TRBV9
CASSVGVGAGAYEQYF
>TRBJ2-1|TRBV3-1
CASTHSRAYNEQFF
>TRBJ2-5|TRBV29-1
CSVGLAGMIQETQYF
>TRBJ2-1|TRBV28
CASRGGGLNPEQFF
>TRBJ1-2|TRBV7-2
CASSIDRDYGYTF
>TRBJ1-4|TRBV18
CASSKVEGSEKLFF
>TRBJ1-5|TRBV12-3/TRBV12-4
CASSFGTAGVNQPQHF
>TRBJ2-7|TRBV14
CASSQDQYISGISYEQYF
>TRBJ2-6|TRBV6-1
CASRAGTGFSGANVLTF